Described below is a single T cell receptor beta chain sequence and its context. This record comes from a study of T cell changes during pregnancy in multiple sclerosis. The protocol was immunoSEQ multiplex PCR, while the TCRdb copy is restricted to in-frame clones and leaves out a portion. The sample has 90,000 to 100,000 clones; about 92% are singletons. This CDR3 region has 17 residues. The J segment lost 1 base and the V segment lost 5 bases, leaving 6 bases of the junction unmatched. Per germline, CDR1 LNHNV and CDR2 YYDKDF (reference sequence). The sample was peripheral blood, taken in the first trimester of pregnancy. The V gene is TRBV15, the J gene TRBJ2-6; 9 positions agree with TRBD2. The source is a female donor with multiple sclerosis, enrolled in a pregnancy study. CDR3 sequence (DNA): TGTGCCACCAGCGCGACGGGACTAGCTTCTGGGGCCAACGTCCTGACTTTC. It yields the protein CATSATGLASGANVLTF.